A single sample gave rise to the 8 T cell receptor beta chains below, sequenced in a study of cytomegalovirus exposure and HLA in healthy donors. A multiplex PCR was run with 60 Vbeta primers and 13 Jbeta primers. Sequencing was performed with immunoSEQ multiplex PCR; in TCRdb, only in-frame clones are kept and a portion is missing. In the table there are 100,000 or so clones, roughly 77% of which are singletons. Input material: PBMCs. The receptors here all came from a woman in her forties or fifties in good health and CMV-seropositive.

The chain is built from TRBV7-9 and TRBJ2-1, with D possibly being TRBD2 (5 bases). The CDR3 consists of 12 residues. V was trimmed by 0 bases and J by 10 bases, leaving 7 bases between them. Per germline, CDR1 SEHNR and CDR2 FQNEAQ (reference sequence). The CDR3 DNA is TGTGCCAGCAGCTTAGCGCGGGTCGAGCAGTTCTTC. Its translation is CASSLARVEQFF.

The CDR3 here is CASRIPGQGASEAFF. The CDR3 bases are TGTGCCAGTAGGATCCCGGGACAGGGGGCTTCGGAAGCTTTCTTT. This chain connects TRBV19 to TRBJ1-1, with 12 bases aligning to TRBD1. With 6 bases clipped from V and 8 bases from J, the junction kept 10 bases outside the gene matches. In germline, CDR1 is LNHDA, CDR2 SQIVND (reference sequence). CDR3 length equals 15 residues. Drawing the rest from reference TRBV19 and TRBJ1-1, the complete variable domain is DGGITQSPKYLFRKEGQNVTLSCEQNLNHDAMYWYRQDPGQGLRLIYYSQIVNDFQKGDIAEGYSVSREKKESFPLTVTSAQKNPTAFYLCASRIPGQGASEAFFGQGTRLTVV.

The chain has TRBV5-6 and TRBJ1-1; a possible D gene is TRBD1 (6 bases). V was pared by 0 bases and J by 4 bases, with 13 bases between. There are 15 residues in the CDR3. The germline V gene has CDR1 SGHDT and CDR2 YYEEEE. The CDR3 protein is CASSLGGSGATEAFF. The CDR3 DNA is TGTGCCAGCAGCTTGGGAGGATCAGGGGCCACTGAAGCTTTCTTT.

The chain has TRBV7-6 and TRBJ2-7; 9 nucleotides match TRBD2. Germline CDR1 is SGHVS and CDR2 is FNYEAQ. This CDR3 is built from 14 residues. The junction had 5 bases not matched to a gene; V was cut back by 5 bases and J by 3 bases. The CDR3 DNA sequence: TGTGCCAGCAGCCCGTTTAGCGGGAGCTACGAGCAGTACTTC. This translates into CASSPFSGSYEQYF.

The CDR3 here is CASSLVGQGDGYTF. The CDR3 DNA sequence: TGCGCCAGCAGCTTGGTGGGACAGGGCGACGGCTACACCTTC. This rearrangement joins TRBV5-1 to TRBJ1-2, with 9 bases fitting TRBD1. J was trimmed by 8 bases and V by 0 bases; bases with no gene match: 5. The CDR3 is 14 amino acids. Germline assignment: CDR1 SGHRS and CDR2 YFSETQ.

This clone was counted a few times. V gene TRBV14 combines with J gene TRBJ1-6; 7 nucleotides match TRBD1. Trimming at V came to 7 bases and at J to 9 bases, leaving 9 bases not matched to a gene. The CDR3 contains 14 residues. Per the germline V gene, CDR1 is SGHDN and CDR2 is FVKESK. The CDR3 DNA sequence: TGTGCCAGCAAGCGTGAGACAGGGACTTCACCCCTCCACTTT. The encoded protein is CASKRETGTSPLHF.

The CDR3 loop is CAWSRDRGFITNYGYTF. The CDR3 DNA follows: TGTGCCTGGAGCCGGGACAGGGGGTTTATTACTAACTATGGCTACACCTTC. This chain joins TRBV30 and TRBJ1-2, with 11 bases fitting TRBD1. Germline CDR1 reads GTSNPN; CDR2 reads SVGIG (reference sequence). Unmatched junction bases numbered 9, after V lost 3 bases and J lost 0 bases. The CDR3 is made up of 17 amino acids.

The V call is TRBV7-2, the J call TRBJ2-7; 7 positions match TRBD1. With 10 bases clipped from V and 2 bases from J, the junction kept 5 bases outside the gene matches. Germline V gives CDR1 SGHTA, CDR2 FQGNSA. The CDR3 is 12 amino acids. The CDR3 DNA is TGTGCCACCCAGGGACAGACCTACGAGCAGTACTTC. Residues: CATQGQTYEQYF.